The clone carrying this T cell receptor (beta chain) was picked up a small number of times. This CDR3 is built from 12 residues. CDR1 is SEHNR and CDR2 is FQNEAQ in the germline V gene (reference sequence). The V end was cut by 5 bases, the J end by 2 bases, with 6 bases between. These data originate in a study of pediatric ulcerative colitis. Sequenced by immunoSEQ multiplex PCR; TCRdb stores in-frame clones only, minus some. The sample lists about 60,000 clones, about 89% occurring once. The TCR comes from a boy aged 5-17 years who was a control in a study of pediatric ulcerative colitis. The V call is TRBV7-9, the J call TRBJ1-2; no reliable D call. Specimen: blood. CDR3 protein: CASSLGNYGYTF. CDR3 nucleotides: TGTGCCAGCAGCCTAGGGAACTATGGCTACACCTTC.